What follows are 7 T cell receptor beta chains derived from one specimen sequenced in a study of CD8+ T cells in alopecia areata. Extraction and reverse transcription of RNA yielded cDNA as the sequencing template. Method: immunoSEQ multiplex PCR; TCRdb's copy keeps in-frame clones and lacks some. There are 210,000 or so clones in the sample; under 70% occur only once, and more than 1% lies in the top ten. The treatment here: oral pan-JAK inhibitor, 5-10 mg twice daily. Sequenced material: CD4+ T cells sorted from blood, taken at approximately week 44, from a patient treated with tofacitinib. All receptors come from a human donor with alopecia areata.

This chain uses TRBV30 with TRBJ2-5; D not certain. The CDR3 runs to 15 residues. Per the germline V gene, CDR1 is GTSNPN and CDR2 is SVGIG (reference sequence). V was cut by 0 bases and J by 1 base, with 12 bases left in between. DNA of the CDR3: TGTGCCTGGAGTGTGGACGGATTGATCCAAGAGACCCAGTACTTC. Its protein product is CAWSVDGLIQETQYF. Based on the CDR3 plus reference TRBV30 and TRBJ2-5, the full variable domain is SQTIHQWPATLVQPVGSPLSLECTVEGTSNPNLYWYRQAAGRGLQLLFYSVGIGQISSEVPQNLSASRPQDRQFILSSKKLLLSDSGFYLCAWSVDGLIQETQYFGPGTRLLVL.

The chain couples TRBV7-2 to TRBJ2-4; 8 bases are shared with TRBD2. This CDR3 spans 16 amino acids. Germline lookup yields CDR1 SGHTA and CDR2 FQGNSA. Trimming cost V 5 bases and J 5 bases; bases outside gene matches: 11. CDR3 loop: CASSRSLGTSQNIQYF. CDR3 sequence (DNA): TGTGCCAGCAGCCGCAGTCTCGGGACTAGTCAAAACATTCAGTACTTC.

The chain joins TRBV5-4 to TRBJ1-5; D not resolved. From germline, CDR1 is SGHNT and CDR2 YYREEE (reference sequence). The CDR3 runs to 15 residues. V gave up 5 bases and J gave up 0 bases, with 12 bases separating them. The DNA of the CDR3 is TGTGCCAGCAGTACCGGACGGGATAGCAATCAGCCCCAGCATTTT. Translated: CASSTGRDSNQPQHF.

The chain has TRBV18 and TRBJ1-1; D possibly corresponds to TRBD1 (6 bases). CDR3 length: 14 residues. Germline V gene sequence: CDR1 KGHSH, CDR2 LQKENI. V gave up 3 bases and J gave up 7 bases, with 15 bases separating them. The DNA of the CDR3 is TGTGCCAGCTCACCGATGACAGGAACCTTTGAAGCTTTCTTT. This encodes CASSPMTGTFEAFF.

This clone was detected only a few times. This chain joins TRBV6-1 and TRBJ2-3, with D possibly matching TRBD1 (8 bases). V lost 6 bases and J lost 4, with 17 bases in between. Germline V gene data show CDR1 as MNHNS and CDR2 as SASEGT. The CDR3 runs 15 residues. DNA for the CDR3: TGTGCCAGCAGCGGACAGGGAGGGAGCCCAGATACGCAGTATTTT. This codes for CASSGQGGSPDTQYF.

The J gene is TRBJ1-5, the V gene TRBV12-5; tentative D call: TRBD1 (6 bases). The CDR3 runs 14 residues. Germline-derived CDR1 and CDR2 are LGHNT and FRNRAP. V shed 1 base and J shed 8 bases, with 12 bases lying between them. CDR3 residues: CASGLGQGLEPQHF. The CDR3 coding sequence is TGTGCTAGTGGTTTGGGGCAGGGGTTAGAGCCCCAGCATTTT.

This clone was detected a few times. The chain carries TRBV29-1 and TRBJ1-2; no definite D call. The V end was cut by 6 bases, the J end by 2 bases, with 16 bases between. CDR1 and CDR2 from the germline V gene are SQVTM and ANQGSEA. There are 14 residues in the CDR3. The CDR3 coding sequence is TGCAGCGTACGATACCAGGATACCAACTATGGCTACACCTTC. It is translated as CSVRYQDTNYGYTF.